These T cell receptor beta chains were read from a single sample in a study of cytomegalovirus exposure and HLA in healthy donors. Only in-frame clones appear in the TCRdb table, and some are missing; sequencing was by immunoSEQ multiplex PCR. In the table there are some 210,000 clones, around 87% of which are singletons. Sample: PBMCs. These TCRs come from a man aged 30-40 years in good health and CMV-seronegative. Each CDR3 is given with its conserved first and last residue. The D gene is left open where the match is weak. Not every row has a clone size; where given, it reads once, few, many or a size class.

d_call	clone_size	j_call	v_call	cdr3_aa	cdr3_nt
-	-	TRBJ1-4	TRBV18	CASSPRGTDEKLFF	TGTGCCAGCTCACCAAGGGGGACGGATGAAAAACTGTTTTTT
-	few	TRBJ1-5	TRBV18	CASSHEGRIQPQHF	TGTGCCAGCTCACACGAAGGGAGGATTCAGCCCCAGCATTTT
-	-	TRBJ2-7	TRBV2	CASSDLGADYEQYF	TGTGCCAGCAGTGATCTGGGAGCCGACTACGAGCAGTACTTC
TRBD2	-	TRBJ2-2	TRBV11-3	CASSHRLAGAVGELFF	TGTGCCAGCAGCCACAGACTAGCGGGAGCCGTCGGGGAGCTGTTTTTT
-	-	TRBJ1-4	TRBV6-6	CASSYRGYNEKLFF	TGTGCCAGCAGTTACAGGGGTTATAATGAAAAACTGTTTTTT
-	-	TRBJ1-4	TRBV28	CASSAVFWFNEKLFF	TGTGCCAGCAGCGCGGTGTTTTGGTTTAATGAAAAACTGTTTTTT
-	-	TRBJ2-3	TRBV6-5	CASRRGTYITDTQYF	TGTGCCAGCAGGCGCGGTACCTATATCACAGATACGCAGTATTTT
TRBD2	-	TRBJ2-1	TRBV28	CASRPGTSRFNEQFF	TGTGCCAGCAGACCCGGGACTAGCAGGTTCAATGAGCAGTTCTTC
-	-	TRBJ1-6	TRBV7-2	CASSLGRSSSPLHF	TGTGCCAGCAGCTTAGGCAGGTCCTCTTCACCCCTCCACTTT
TRBD1	-	TRBJ1-5	TRBV7-9	CASRSGQDNQPQHF	TGTGCCAGCAGATCCGGACAGGATAATCAGCCCCAGCATTTT
-	-	TRBJ1-2	TRBV7-2	CASSPGGADSYGYTF	TGTGCCAGCTCCCCCGGTGGGGCCGACTCCTATGGCTACACCTTC
-	few	TRBJ1-2	TRBV2	CASRPLGRNYGYTF	TGTGCCAGCAGGCCCCTAGGGAGAAACTATGGCTACACCTTC
TRBD1	-	TRBJ2-1	TRBV7-2	CASSPRNRGPEQFF	TGTGCCAGCAGCCCTAGGAACAGGGGGCCTGAGCAGTTCTTC
-	-	TRBJ1-5	TRBV21-1	CASSKGSPDREFVSNQPQHF	TGTGCCAGCAGCAAAGGTTCCCCGGACAGGGAGTTCGTTAGCAATCAGCCCCAGCATTTT
TRBD1	-	TRBJ2-1	TRBV4-1	CASSQGQGFNEQFF	TGCGCCAGCAGCCAGGGACAGGGTTTCAATGAGCAGTTCTTC
TRBD1	-	TRBJ1-4	TRBV7-9	CASSGDRGILATNEKLFF	TGTGCCAGCAGCGGCGACAGGGGGATTTTAGCAACTAATGAAAAACTGTTTTTT
-	-	TRBJ1-4	TRBV4-2	CASSQAGAKVGKLFF	TGTGCCAGCAGCCAGGCAGGGGCGAAAGTGGGAAAACTGTTTTTT
TRBD2	-	TRBJ2-2	TRBV5-4	CASSLRLAGNTGELFF	TGTGCCAGCAGCTTGCGGTTAGCGGGGAACACCGGGGAGCTGTTTTTT
TRBD1	-	TRBJ2-4	TRBV14	CASSQDWVGGPYF	TGTGCCAGCAGCCAAGATTGGGTAGGGGGCCCGTACTTC
TRBD1	few	TRBJ2-1	TRBV27	CASSTRTGVGNEQFF	TGTGCCAGCAGTACGAGGACAGGAGTAGGCAATGAGCAGTTCTTC
TRBD2	-	TRBJ2-1	TRBV5-1	CASSFMTGGNYNEQFF	TGCGCCAGCAGCTTTATGACGGGAGGGAACTACAATGAGCAGTTCTTC
-	-	TRBJ2-1	TRBV6-5	CASSLRSSSYNEQFF	TGTGCCAGCAGTCTACGATCGAGCTCCTACAATGAGCAGTTCTTC
-	-	TRBJ2-4	TRBV28	CASSLGGNIQYF	TGTGCCAGCAGTTTGGGGGGAAACATTCAGTACTTC
-	-	TRBJ2-5	TRBV9	CASSVDLGAGETQYF	TGTGCCAGCAGCGTAGACCTAGGGGCGGGGGAGACCCAGTACTTC
TRBD1	-	TRBJ1-1	TRBV9	CASSSGTGTEAFF	TGTGCCAGCAGCAGTGGGACAGGGACTGAAGCTTTCTTT
TRBD2	-	TRBJ2-3	TRBV11-2	CASEETGGADTQYF	TGTGCCAGCGAGGAAACGGGAGGGGCAGATACGCAGTATTTT
TRBD2	once	TRBJ2-5	TRBV28	CASSLAGGHQETQYF	TGTGCCAGCAGTCTAGCGGGGGGACACCAAGAGACCCAGTACTTC
TRBD2	-	TRBJ2-1	TRBV2	CASSERLAGFPSSSYNEQFF	TGTGCCAGCAGTGAAAGACTAGCGGGTTTTCCCTCTAGCTCCTACAATGAGCAGTTCTTC
-	-	TRBJ1-1	TRBV2	CASSESWRGTEAFF	TGTGCCAGCAGTGAAAGTTGGAGGGGCACTGAAGCTTTCTTT
-	-	TRBJ2-1	TRBV30	CAWSGGEQFF	TGTGCCTGGTCTGGCGGTGAGCAGTTCTTC
-	-	TRBJ2-7	TRBV7-9	CASSPGGTAVGQYF	TGTGCCAGCAGCCCCGGCGGGACAGCCGTTGGGCAGTACTTC
TRBD1	few	TRBJ1-1	TRBV19	CASRGQGLMNTEAFF	TGTGCCAGTAGGGGACAGGGCCTGATGAACACTGAAGCTTTCTTT
-	-	TRBJ1-3	TRBV9	CASSALGGSGNTIYF	TGTGCCAGCAGCGCTCTCGGGGGCTCTGGAAACACCATATATTTT
TRBD1	-	TRBJ1-4	TRBV6-5	CASRIHRGPNEKLFF	TGTGCCAGCAGGATACACAGGGGGCCCAATGAAAAACTGTTTTTT
TRBD1	once	TRBJ1-1	TRBV27	CASSLDRGEAFF	TGTGCCAGCAGTTTAGACAGGGGTGAAGCTTTCTTT
TRBD2	-	TRBJ2-7	TRBV7-2	CASSPRRLAGGSFYEQYF	TGTGCCAGCAGCCCCAGACGACTAGCGGGAGGGTCGTTCTACGAGCAGTACTTC
-	-	TRBJ2-7	TRBV11-3	CASSLYGTPPNEQYF	TGTGCCAGCAGCTTATACGGGACACCCCCCAACGAGCAGTACTTC
-	-	TRBJ1-3	TRBV28	CASYMGDGNTIYF	TGTGCCAGCTACATGGGAGATGGAAACACCATATATTTT
TRBD2	-	TRBJ2-7	TRBV7-7	CARPQAGAYEQYF	TGTGCTCGTCCTCAGGCGGGGGCCTACGAGCAGTACTTC
TRBD1	few	TRBJ1-5	TRBV2	CASGPDRGDQPQHF	TGTGCCAGCGGACCCGACAGGGGGGATCAGCCCCAGCATTTT